The rows below give T cell receptor beta chains drawn from one sample of a study of T cell responses to AZD1222 COVID-19 vaccine. Sequencing was performed with immunoSEQ multiplex PCR; in TCRdb, only in-frame clones are kept and a portion is missing. The table records around 190,000 clones, about 90% of them present only once. The sequencing used peripheral blood, collected 28 days after the second AZD1222 dose. These TCRs come from an adult who received the AZD1222 COVID-19 vaccine. CDR3s include the opening cysteine and the closing phenylalanine or tryptophan. A D gene is named only where the DNA matches it firmly. The listing skips clone size in some rows; elsewhere it reads once, few, many or a size class.

abundance: once
d_gene: .
j_gene: TRBJ1-2
v_gene: TRBV6-5
CDR3nt: TGTGCCAGCAGTTACCGTAGACAGGACTATGGCTACACCTTC
CDR3aa: CASSYRRQDYGYTF

abundance: .
d_gene: TRBD1
j_gene: TRBJ1-4
v_gene: TRBV7-9
CDR3nt: TGTGCCAGCAGCAGATTGACAGGGGGCGGTTTAGATGAAAAACTGTTTTTT
CDR3aa: CASSRLTGGGLDEKLFF

abundance: .
d_gene: .
j_gene: TRBJ1-2
v_gene: TRBV4-2
CDR3nt: TGTGCCAGCAGCCAAGATAGGAAAGGGACACAAGCTAACTATGGCTACACCTTC
CDR3aa: CASSQDRKGTQANYGYTF

abundance: .
d_gene: TRBD1
j_gene: TRBJ1-5
v_gene: TRBV9
CDR3nt: TGTGCCAGCTCCACAGGGGCAATCAATCAGCCCCAGCATTTT
CDR3aa: CASSTGAINQPQHF

abundance: .
d_gene: .
j_gene: TRBJ2-7
v_gene: TRBV7-2
CDR3nt: TGTGCCAGCAGCCTCTCCTACGAGCAGTACTTC
CDR3aa: CASSLSYEQYF

abundance: .
d_gene: .
j_gene: TRBJ1-5
v_gene: TRBV12-3/TRBV12-4
CDR3nt: TGTGCCAGCTCCACCCCCTCATCGCCCCAGCATTTT
CDR3aa: CASSTPSSPQHF

abundance: .
d_gene: .
j_gene: TRBJ1-4
v_gene: TRBV28
CDR3nt: TGTGCCAGCAGTTTAAGGGCTGAAAAACTGTTTTTT
CDR3aa: CASSLRAEKLFF

abundance: .
d_gene: .
j_gene: TRBJ1-6
v_gene: TRBV6-5
CDR3nt: TGTGCCAGCAGGGAGGCCAAGGGGAATGGTTCACCCCTCCACTTT
CDR3aa: CASREAKGNGSPLHF

abundance: .
d_gene: .
j_gene: TRBJ2-2
v_gene: TRBV7-9
CDR3nt: TGTGCCAGCAGCCCGCGACAACACACCGGGGAGCTGTTTTTT
CDR3aa: CASSPRQHTGELFF

abundance: .
d_gene: .
j_gene: TRBJ2-7
v_gene: TRBV12-3/TRBV12-4
CDR3nt: TGTGCCAGCAGTCCCCCAGGGGTGGGCGAGCAGTACTTC
CDR3aa: CASSPPGVGEQYF

abundance: once
d_gene: TRBD1
j_gene: TRBJ1-1
v_gene: TRBV6-5
CDR3nt: TGTGCCAGCAACTCCCAGGGGGGATTGGTCACTGAAGCTTTCTTT
CDR3aa: CASNSQGGLVTEAFF

abundance: .
d_gene: .
j_gene: TRBJ1-1
v_gene: TRBV18
CDR3nt: TGTGCCAGCTCACTCAAAAGGGGGAACACTGAAGCTTTCTTT
CDR3aa: CASSLKRGNTEAFF

abundance: .
d_gene: .
j_gene: TRBJ2-2
v_gene: TRBV27
CDR3nt: TGTGCCAGCAGTAAGATCTGGGGCACCGGGGAGCTGTTTTTT
CDR3aa: CASSKIWGTGELFF

abundance: .
d_gene: TRBD2
j_gene: TRBJ2-2
v_gene: TRBV6-6
CDR3nt: TGTGCCAACCAAGCGGGAGGGGGCACCGGGGAGCTGTTTTTT
CDR3aa: CANQAGGGTGELFF

abundance: .
d_gene: .
j_gene: TRBJ1-1
v_gene: TRBV18
CDR3nt: TGTGCCAGCTCACCTCAGCCGATGAACACTGAAGCTTTCTTT
CDR3aa: CASSPQPMNTEAFF

abundance: .
d_gene: TRBD1
j_gene: TRBJ2-7
v_gene: TRBV19
CDR3nt: TGTGCCAGTAGTTCCCCCGGGACAGGACAATACGAGCAGTACTTC
CDR3aa: CASSSPGTGQYEQYF

abundance: .
d_gene: TRBD2
j_gene: TRBJ2-7
v_gene: TRBV25-1
CDR3nt: TGTGCCAGCAGTGAACCTAGCGGGGGCCGCTACGAGCAGTACTTC
CDR3aa: CASSEPSGGRYEQYF

abundance: .
d_gene: .
j_gene: TRBJ1-3
v_gene: TRBV7-9
CDR3nt: TGTGCCAGCAGCTCCCTGTCACGGACGGCTGGAAACACCATATATTTT
CDR3aa: CASSSLSRTAGNTIYF

abundance: once
d_gene: .
j_gene: TRBJ1-4
v_gene: TRBV29-1
CDR3nt: TGCAGCGTTGGGAGAGGCGATAATGAAAAACTGTTTTTT
CDR3aa: CSVGRGDNEKLFF

abundance: few
d_gene: .
j_gene: TRBJ2-1
v_gene: TRBV6-2/TRBV6-3
CDR3nt: TGTGCCAGCAGTGAGGGGACGGTCCCATCCTACAATGAGCAGTTCTTC
CDR3aa: CASSEGTVPSYNEQFF

abundance: .
d_gene: TRBD1
j_gene: TRBJ2-5
v_gene: TRBV18
CDR3nt: TGTGCCAGCTCACCTCGACAGGGGGCGGCCAAAGAGACCCAGTACTTC
CDR3aa: CASSPRQGAAKETQYF

abundance: .
d_gene: .
j_gene: TRBJ1-1
v_gene: TRBV28
CDR3nt: TGTGCCAGCAGTTTGCAAGGGTACACTGAAGCTTTCTTT
CDR3aa: CASSLQGYTEAFF

abundance: .
d_gene: .
j_gene: TRBJ2-5
v_gene: TRBV5-8
CDR3nt: TGTGCCAGCAGCCTCCGACAGAATCAAGAGACCCAGTACTTC
CDR3aa: CASSLRQNQETQYF

abundance: .
d_gene: .
j_gene: TRBJ2-1
v_gene: TRBV6-5
CDR3nt: TGTGCCAGCAGTTCCACAGGGGGGGCCAGGGATGAGCAGTTCTTC
CDR3aa: CASSSTGGARDEQFF

abundance: few
d_gene: .
j_gene: TRBJ2-1
v_gene: TRBV12-3/TRBV12-4
CDR3nt: TGTGCCAGCAGTTTAGTAGCTGGGTATGAGCAGTTCTTC
CDR3aa: CASSLVAGYEQFF

abundance: .
d_gene: .
j_gene: TRBJ2-7
v_gene: TRBV28
CDR3nt: TGTGCCAGCAGTTTCCGACAGGATCCCTACGAGCAGTACTTC
CDR3aa: CASSFRQDPYEQYF

abundance: .
d_gene: .
j_gene: TRBJ1-2
v_gene: TRBV3-1/TRBV3-2
CDR3nt: TGTGCCAGCAGCCAACCAGAGAACTATGGCTACACCTTC
CDR3aa: CASSQPENYGYTF

abundance: once
d_gene: .
j_gene: TRBJ1-1
v_gene: TRBV15
CDR3nt: TGTGCCACCAGCATGGCCCGCCACTTGGCTTTCTTT
CDR3aa: CATSMARHLAFF

abundance: .
d_gene: .
j_gene: TRBJ2-7
v_gene: TRBV7-3
CDR3nt: TGTGCCAGCAGCTTAGATGGGGGGCTCGCCTACGAGCAGTACTTC
CDR3aa: CASSLDGGLAYEQYF

abundance: .
d_gene: .
j_gene: TRBJ2-7
v_gene: TRBV21-1
CDR3nt: TGTGCCAGCAGCAAAGAGCCCCTATCAAGAGCGGGGGGTGGTCACGAGCAGTACTTC
CDR3aa: CASSKEPLSRAGGGHEQYF

abundance: .
d_gene: TRBD1
j_gene: TRBJ1-3
v_gene: TRBV19
CDR3nt: TGTGCCAGTAGTATGTCGTTGACAGGGTTCTACTCTGGAAACACCATATATTTT
CDR3aa: CASSMSLTGFYSGNTIYF